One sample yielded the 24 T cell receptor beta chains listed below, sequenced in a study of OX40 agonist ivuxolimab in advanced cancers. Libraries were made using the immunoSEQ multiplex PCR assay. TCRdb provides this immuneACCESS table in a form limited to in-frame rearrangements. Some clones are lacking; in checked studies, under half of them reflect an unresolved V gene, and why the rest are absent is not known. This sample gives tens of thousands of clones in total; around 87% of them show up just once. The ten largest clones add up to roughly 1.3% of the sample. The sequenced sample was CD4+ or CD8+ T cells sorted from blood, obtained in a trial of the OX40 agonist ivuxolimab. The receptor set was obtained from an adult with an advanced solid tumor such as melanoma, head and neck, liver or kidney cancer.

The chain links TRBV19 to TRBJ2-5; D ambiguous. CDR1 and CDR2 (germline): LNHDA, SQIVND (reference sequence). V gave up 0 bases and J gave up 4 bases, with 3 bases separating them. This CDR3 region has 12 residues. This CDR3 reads CASSIDRETQYF. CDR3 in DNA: TGTGCCAGTAGTATAGATCGAGAGACCCAGTACTTC.

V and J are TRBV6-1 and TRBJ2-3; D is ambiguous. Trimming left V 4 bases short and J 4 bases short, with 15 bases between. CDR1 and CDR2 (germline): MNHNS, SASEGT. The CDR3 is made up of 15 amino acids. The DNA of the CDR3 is TGTGCCAGCAGTGCTCCCGGGTTGCAGTCAGATACGCAGTATTTT. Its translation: CASSAPGLQSDTQYF.

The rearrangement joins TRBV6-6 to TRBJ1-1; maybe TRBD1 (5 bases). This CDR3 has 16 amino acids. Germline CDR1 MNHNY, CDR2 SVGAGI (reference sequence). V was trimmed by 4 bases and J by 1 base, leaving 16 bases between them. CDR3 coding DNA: TGTGCCAGCAGTTTCAGGACACGCCCCGAGAACACTGAAGCTTTCTTT. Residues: CASSFRTRPENTEAFF.

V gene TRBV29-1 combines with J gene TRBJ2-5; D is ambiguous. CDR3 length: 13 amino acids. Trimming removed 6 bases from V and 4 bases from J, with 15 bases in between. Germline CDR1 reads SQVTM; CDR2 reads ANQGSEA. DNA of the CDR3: TGCAGCGTGGGCCCCACAGCAGTAGAGACCCAGTACTTC. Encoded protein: CSVGPTAVETQYF.

The DNA for the CDR3 is TGTGCCAGCAGCCCTGGACAGGGGGCCTACAATGAGCAGTTCTTC. It yields the protein CASSPGQGAYNEQFF. J is TRBJ2-1 and V is TRBV11-2, with 10 bases matching TRBD1. Germline-derived CDR1 and CDR2 are SGHAT and FQNNGV. V dropped 5 bases and J dropped 2; count of bases not matched to a gene: 3. The CDR3 runs 15 residues.

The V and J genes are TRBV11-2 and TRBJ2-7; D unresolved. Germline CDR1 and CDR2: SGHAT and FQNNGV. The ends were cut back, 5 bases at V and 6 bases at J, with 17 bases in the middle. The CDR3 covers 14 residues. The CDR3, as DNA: TGTGCCAGCAGCCCTAGAGAAGCGAGCCTCGAGCAGTACTTC. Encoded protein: CASSPREASLEQYF.

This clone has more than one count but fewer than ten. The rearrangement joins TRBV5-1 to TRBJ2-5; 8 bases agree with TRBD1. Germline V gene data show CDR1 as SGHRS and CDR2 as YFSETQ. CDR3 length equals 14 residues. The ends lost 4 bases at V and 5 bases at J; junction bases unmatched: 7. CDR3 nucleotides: TGCGCCAGCAGCCCGGGACAGGAGGGGGAGACCCAGTACTTC. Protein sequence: CASSPGQEGETQYF.

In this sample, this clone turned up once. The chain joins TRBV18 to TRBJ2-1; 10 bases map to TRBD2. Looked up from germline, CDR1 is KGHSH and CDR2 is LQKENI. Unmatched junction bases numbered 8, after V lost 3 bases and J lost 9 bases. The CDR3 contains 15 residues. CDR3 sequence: CASSPEASGSGEQFF. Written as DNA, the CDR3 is TGTGCCAGCTCACCCGAGGCTAGCGGGAGTGGTGAGCAGTTCTTC.

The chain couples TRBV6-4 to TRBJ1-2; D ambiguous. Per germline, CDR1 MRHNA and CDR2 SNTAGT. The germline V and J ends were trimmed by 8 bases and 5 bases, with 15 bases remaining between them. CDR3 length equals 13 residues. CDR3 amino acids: CASSEVFGYGYTF. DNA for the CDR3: TGTGCCAGCTCCGAGGTGTTTGGGTATGGCTACACCTTC.

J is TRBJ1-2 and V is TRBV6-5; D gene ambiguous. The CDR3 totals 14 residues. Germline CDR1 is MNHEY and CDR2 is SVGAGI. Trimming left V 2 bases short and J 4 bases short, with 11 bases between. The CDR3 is CASSYRPETYGYTF. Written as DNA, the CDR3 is TGTGCCAGCAGTTACCGACCGGAAACCTATGGCTACACCTTC.

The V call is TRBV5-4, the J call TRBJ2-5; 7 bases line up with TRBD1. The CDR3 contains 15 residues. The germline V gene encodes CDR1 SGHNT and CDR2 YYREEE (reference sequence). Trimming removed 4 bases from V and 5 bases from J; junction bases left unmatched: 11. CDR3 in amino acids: CASSLRQGTWETQYF. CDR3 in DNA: TGTGCCAGCAGCCTAAGACAGGGAACATGGGAGACCCAGTACTTC.

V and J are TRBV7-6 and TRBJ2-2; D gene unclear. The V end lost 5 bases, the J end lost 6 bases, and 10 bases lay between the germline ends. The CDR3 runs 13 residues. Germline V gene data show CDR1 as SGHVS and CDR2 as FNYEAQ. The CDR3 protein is CASSPQAPGELFF. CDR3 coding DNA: TGTGCCAGCAGCCCCCAAGCGCCCGGGGAGCTGTTTTTT.

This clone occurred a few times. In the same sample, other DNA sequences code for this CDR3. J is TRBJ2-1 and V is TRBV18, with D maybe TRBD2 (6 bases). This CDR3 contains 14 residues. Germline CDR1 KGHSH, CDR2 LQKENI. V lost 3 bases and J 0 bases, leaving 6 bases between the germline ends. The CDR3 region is CASSPGGSYNEQFF. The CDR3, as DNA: TGTGCCAGCTCACCCGGGGGCTCCTACAATGAGCAGTTCTTC. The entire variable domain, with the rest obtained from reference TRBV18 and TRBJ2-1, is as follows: NAGVMQNPRHLVRRRGQEARLRCSPMKGHSHVYWYRQLPEEGLKFMVYLQKENIIDESGMPKERFSAEFPKEGPSILRIQQVVRGDSAAYFCASSPGGSYNEQFFGPGTRLTVL.

CDR3 in amino acids: CASSIAARRDYEQYF. The DNA of the CDR3 is TGTGCCAGTAGTATAGCCGCCAGACGGGACTACGAGCAGTACTTC. The rearrangement links TRBV19 to TRBJ2-7; tentatively, D is TRBD2 (5 bases). With 1 base removed from V and 3 bases from J, the gap between germline ends came to 13 bases. The CDR3 runs to 15 residues. Germline assignment: CDR1 LNHDA and CDR2 SQIVND (reference sequence).

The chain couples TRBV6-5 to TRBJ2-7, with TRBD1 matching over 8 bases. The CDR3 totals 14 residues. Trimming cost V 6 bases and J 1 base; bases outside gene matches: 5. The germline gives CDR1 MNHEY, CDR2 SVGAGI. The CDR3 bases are TGTGCCAGCAGCCGTACAGGGGGATCCTACGAGCAGTACTTC. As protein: CASSRTGGSYEQYF.

The CDR3 nucleotides are TGTGCCAGTACCTCTAGCACAGGGGGTAAGGAGACCCAGTACTTC. Protein sequence: CASTSSTGGKETQYF. The chain recombines TRBV19 with TRBJ2-5; 8 nucleotides line up with TRBD1. The CDR3 runs 15 residues. Germline CDR1 and CDR2: LNHDA and SQIVND (reference sequence). V shed 7 bases and J 5 bases; nucleotides not matched to a gene: 12.

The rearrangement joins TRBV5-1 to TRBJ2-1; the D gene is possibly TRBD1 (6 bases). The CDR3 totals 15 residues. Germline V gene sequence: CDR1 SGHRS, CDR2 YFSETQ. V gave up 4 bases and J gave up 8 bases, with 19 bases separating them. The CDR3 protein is CASSPGHYILDEQFF. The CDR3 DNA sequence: TGCGCCAGCAGCCCGGGACATTACATCTTAGATGAGCAGTTCTTC. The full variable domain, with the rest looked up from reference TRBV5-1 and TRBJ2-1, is KAGVTQTPRYLIKTRGQQVTLSCSPISGHRSVSWYQQTPGQGLQFLFEYFSETQRNKGNFPGRFSGRQFSNSRSEMNVSTLELGDSALYLCASSPGHYILDEQFFGPGTRLTVL.

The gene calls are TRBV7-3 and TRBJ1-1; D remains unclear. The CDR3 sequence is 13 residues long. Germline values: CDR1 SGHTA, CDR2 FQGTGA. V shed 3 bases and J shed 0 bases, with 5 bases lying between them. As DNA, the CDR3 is TGTGCCAGCAGCTTCGGCATGAACACTGAAGCTTTCTTT. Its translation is CASSFGMNTEAFF.

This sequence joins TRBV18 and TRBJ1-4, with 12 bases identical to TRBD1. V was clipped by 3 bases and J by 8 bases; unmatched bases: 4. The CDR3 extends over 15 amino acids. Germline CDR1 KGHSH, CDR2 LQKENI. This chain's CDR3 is CASSPEGTGGEKLFF. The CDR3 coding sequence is TGTGCCAGCTCACCTGAAGGGACAGGGGGCGAAAAACTGTTTTTT.

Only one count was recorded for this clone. Written as DNA, the CDR3 is TGTGCCAGCACTGGGACAGGGGGTTCTCTAGGCTACACCTTC. Translated: CASTGTGGSLGYTF. This sequence joins TRBV9 and TRBJ1-2, with 11 positions matching TRBD1. Germline CDR1 and CDR2: SGDLS and YYNGEE. With V trimmed by 6 bases and J by 8 bases, 9 bases remained unmatched. The CDR3 extends over 14 amino acids.

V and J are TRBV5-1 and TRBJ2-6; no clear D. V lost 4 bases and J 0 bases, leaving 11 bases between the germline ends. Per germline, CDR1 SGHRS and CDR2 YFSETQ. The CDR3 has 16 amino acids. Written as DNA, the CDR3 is TGCGCCAGCAGCGCCCGGGTTAGCTCTGGGGCCAACGTCCTGACTTTC. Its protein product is CASSARVSSGANVLTF.

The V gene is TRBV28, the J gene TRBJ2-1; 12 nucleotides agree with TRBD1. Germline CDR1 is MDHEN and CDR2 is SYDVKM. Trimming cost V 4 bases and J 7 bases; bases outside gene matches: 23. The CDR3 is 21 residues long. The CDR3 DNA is TGTGCCAGCAGTTCAAATCCCGGGACAGGGGGCTTCTCCACACACAGGAATGAGCAGTTCTTC. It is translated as CASSSNPGTGGFSTHRNEQFF.

This CDR3 reads CASSPGQAQETQYF. The CDR3 bases are TGCGCCAGCAGCCCAGGACAAGCCCAAGAGACCCAGTACTTC. This chain connects TRBV4-1 to TRBJ2-5; TRBD1 is a possible D gene (5 bases). Germline lookup yields CDR1 MGHRA and CDR2 YSYEKL. Trimming removed 4 bases at V and 1 base at J, with 10 bases between. The CDR3 length is 14 residues.

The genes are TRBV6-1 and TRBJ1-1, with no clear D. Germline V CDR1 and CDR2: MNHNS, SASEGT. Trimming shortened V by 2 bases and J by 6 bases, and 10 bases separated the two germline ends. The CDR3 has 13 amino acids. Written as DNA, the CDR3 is TGTGCCAGCAGTGAAACCCGCGGGGCTGAAGCTTTCTTT. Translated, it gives CASSETRGAEAFF.